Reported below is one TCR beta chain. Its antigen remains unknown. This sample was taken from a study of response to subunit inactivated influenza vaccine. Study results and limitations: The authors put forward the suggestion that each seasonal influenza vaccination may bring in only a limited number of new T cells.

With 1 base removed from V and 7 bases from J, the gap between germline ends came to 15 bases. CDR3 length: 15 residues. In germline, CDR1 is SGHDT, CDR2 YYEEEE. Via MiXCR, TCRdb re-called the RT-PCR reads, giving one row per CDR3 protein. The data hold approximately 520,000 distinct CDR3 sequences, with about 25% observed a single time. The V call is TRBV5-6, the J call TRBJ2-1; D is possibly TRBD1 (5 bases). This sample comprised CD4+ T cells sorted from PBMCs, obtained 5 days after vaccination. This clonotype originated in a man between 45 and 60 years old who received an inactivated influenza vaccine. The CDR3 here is CASSLMFQGRNEQFF. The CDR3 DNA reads TGTGCCAGCAGCTTGATGTTCCAGGGAAGGAATGAGCAGTTCTTC. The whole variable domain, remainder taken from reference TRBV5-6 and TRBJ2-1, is DAGVTQSPTHLIKTRGQQVTLRCSPKSGHDTVSWYQQALGQGPQFIFQYYEEEERQRGNFPDRFSGHQFPNYSSELNVNALLLGDSALYLCASSLMFQGRNEQFFGPGTRLTVL.